The 6 T cell receptor beta chains presented below share a single source sample, sequenced in a study of blood T cell repertoires in COVID-19 (dated by TCRdb to about 2020). Receptor libraries were prepared by the immunoSEQ multiplex PCR assay. This is the immuneACCESS table as TCRdb keeps it, with only in-frame sequences that have V and J called. A part of the clones is gone; compared with another copy, unresolved V genes explain less than half, and the rest is unexplained. The sample table records about 21,000 clones; roughly 80% of these occur just once. Of the sample, over 5% is held by the ten largest clones. Sequencing was performed on peripheral blood. All receptors come from a human donor in a cohort sampled during active COVID-19.

The J gene is TRBJ1-5, the V gene TRBV9; the D gene is possibly TRBD1 (6 bases). Germline loops: CDR1 SGDLS, CDR2 YYNGEE. Trimming shortened V by 3 bases and J by 0 bases, and 10 bases separated the two germline ends. The CDR3 is made up of 15 amino acids. The CDR3 DNA is TGTGCCAGCAGCGCGGACAGTGATAGCAATCAGCCCCAGCATTTT. Its translation: CASSADSDSNQPQHF.

The chain employs TRBV12-5 and TRBJ2-3; possible D gene TRBD2, 7 bases. Germline CDR1 reads LGHNT; CDR2 reads FRNRAP. V was cut by 7 bases and J by 4 bases, with 15 bases left in between. The CDR3 has 14 amino acids. CDR3 amino acids: CASAPGGPADTQYF. The CDR3 DNA follows: TGTGCTAGTGCCCCGGGGGGCCCCGCAGATACGCAGTATTTT.

The V gene is TRBV14, the J gene TRBJ2-2; no clear D. The germline V gene encodes CDR1 SGHDN and CDR2 FVKESK. The V end lost 1 base, the J end lost 3 bases, and 6 bases lay between the germline ends. The CDR3 sequence is 14 residues long. CDR3 sequence: CASSQVSYTGELFF. The CDR3 coding sequence is TGTGCCAGCAGCCAAGTCTCCTACACCGGGGAGCTGTTTTTT.

The rearrangement uses TRBV2 and TRBJ2-7, with a tentative D call TRBD1 (5 bases). The CDR3 extends over 13 amino acids. From germline, CDR1 is SNHLY and CDR2 FYNNEI. V lost 8 bases and J 2 bases, leaving 13 bases between the germline ends. CDR3 DNA sequence: TGTGCCAGCCGGGCAGGGAAAACCTACGAGCAGTACTTC. Protein sequence: CASRAGKTYEQYF.

This clone turned up a few times. The V gene is TRBV5-4, the J gene TRBJ1-3; D ambiguous. The CDR3 has 16 residues. Trimming took off 1 base at V and 2 bases at J, with 13 bases between the two ends. Looked up from germline, CDR1 is SGHNT and CDR2 is YYREEE (reference sequence). The CDR3 sequence is CASSLMKEFAGNTIYF. The DNA for the CDR3 is TGTGCCAGCAGCTTGATGAAGGAGTTCGCTGGAAACACCATATATTTT.

The genes are TRBV2 and TRBJ2-2, with D tentatively TRBD1 (5 bases). The germline gives CDR1 SNHLY, CDR2 FYNNEI. This CDR3 comprises 15 residues. V was cut by 5 bases and J by 0 bases, with 10 bases left in between. The CDR3 bases are TGTGCCAGCAGTAAAACAGGCGCGAACACCGGGGAGCTGTTTTTT. Its protein is CASSKTGANTGELFF. Using reference TRBV2 and TRBJ2-2 for the parts outside the CDR3, the full variable domain is EPEVTQTPSHQVTQMGQEVILRCVPISNHLYFYWYRQILGQKVEFLVSFYNNEISEKSEIFDDQFSVERPDGSNFTLKIRSTKLEDSAMYFCASSKTGANTGELFFGEGSRLTVL.